This is a list of T cell receptor beta chains from one sample in a study of beta chain features in type 1 diabetes. The method was immunoSEQ multiplex PCR; TCRdb's version includes in-frame clones alone and lacks a portion of them. The data contain about 130,000 clones, 9% of them singletons. The sequenced sample was central memory CD4+ T cells from blood. The source is a man aged 25 to 40 with type 1 diabetes. The CDR3 runs from the conserved cysteine through the conserved F or W. D genes are given only for firm matches. A clone size is listed for some rows: how often the clone was seen (once, few, many), or a class if it is expanded.

d_gene | j_gene | v_gene | abundance | CDR3nt | CDR3aa
TRBD2 | TRBJ2-1 | TRBV7-2 | . | TGTGCCAGCAGCTTGACTAGCGGGATCTACAATGAGCAGTTCTTC | CASSLTSGIYNEQFF
. | TRBJ2-4 | TRBV4-3 | many | TGCGCCAGCAGCCATTCATCTGACAGTACCCGAAACATTCAGTACTTC | CASSHSSDSTRNIQYF
TRBD2 | TRBJ2-3 | TRBV30 | few | TGTGCCTGGAGTCTTGGGACTAGCGGGGGCGCAGATACGCAGTATTTT | CAWSLGTSGGADTQYF
. | TRBJ2-3 | TRBV18 | . | TGTGCCAGCTCACCCCTTTCTAGGGGAAGCACAGATACGCAGTATTTT | CASSPLSRGSTDTQYF
TRBD1 | TRBJ1-2 | TRBV18 | few | TGTGCCAGCTCCCGGGGAGCGACAGGGGTCTATGGCTACACCTTC | CASSRGATGVYGYTF
. | TRBJ1-2 | TRBV19 | . | TGTGCCAGTAGTATCGAGGCAGGGAGGTCTAACTATGGCTACACCTTC | CASSIEAGRSNYGYTF
. | TRBJ2-7 | TRBV28 | . | TGTGCCAGCAGTTTAGTGCAGGCCTACGAGCAGTACTTC | CASSLVQAYEQYF
TRBD2 | TRBJ2-3 | TRBV2 | . | TGTGCCAGCAGTGGGACTAGCGGGGGATCAGATACGCAGTATTTT | CASSGTSGGSDTQYF
TRBD1 | TRBJ1-6 | TRBV9 | . | TGTGCCAGCAGCCCCCGGACAGGGGGCGGTTCACCCCTCCACTTT | CASSPRTGGGSPLHF
. | TRBJ1-2 | TRBV5-1 | many | TGCGCCAGCAGCTTCGGCGGAACCAACTATGGCTACACCTTC | CASSFGGTNYGYTF
TRBD1 | TRBJ2-3 | TRBV5-1 | . | TGCGCCAGCAGCTTGGGACAGGGGGTGAGCACAGATACGCAGTATTTT | CASSLGQGVSTDTQYF
. | TRBJ1-2 | TRBV18 | . | TGTGCCAGCTCACCCGGTCAGGGTGGTGTCTATGGCTACACCTTC | CASSPGQGGVYGYTF
. | TRBJ2-5 | TRBV7-9 | . | TGTGCCAGCAGCCCCCATACTCGACAAGAGACCCAGTACTTC | CASSPHTRQETQYF
. | TRBJ1-6 | TRBV6-5 | few | TGTGCCGCCGGGGAGAATAATTCACCCCTCCACTTT | CAAGENNSPLHF
TRBD1 | TRBJ1-3 | TRBV5-4 | . | TGTGCCAGCAGCCTGGACAGGGCTGGAAACACCATATATTTT | CASSLDRAGNTIYF
. | TRBJ2-5 | TRBV7-9 | . | TGTGCCAGCAGCCCCAACCGCGGGGATCGAGAGACCCAGTACTTC | CASSPNRGDRETQYF
. | TRBJ1-6 | TRBV2 | . | TGTGCCAGCACGCGAGGGGGCTCCTATAATTCACCCCTCCACTTT | CASTRGGSYNSPLHF
. | TRBJ1-6 | TRBV25-1 | . | TGTGCCAGCAGTGAATTCTGGGGGGAGGGCTCACCCCTCCACTTT | CASSEFWGEGSPLHF